This T cell receptor beta chain derives from a study of beta chain features in type 1 diabetes. CDR1 LNHDA and CDR2 SQIVND come from the germline V gene (reference sequence). The CDR3 has 13 amino acids. Deletions cut 9 bases from V and 12 bases from J, with 20 bases between. Every bit of the isolated RNA underwent reverse transcription, so sequencing read expressed TCRB transcripts. Method: immunoSEQ multiplex PCR; TCRdb's copy keeps in-frame clones and lacks some. The sample lists 15,000 to 18,000 clones, 43% occurring once. The TCR was taken from a woman aged 40 to 50 in good health. The chain uses TRBV19 and TRBJ1-4, with D hard to call. Sample: stem cell memory CD4+ T cells from blood. The CDR3 loop reads CARNDGLRTELFF. The CDR3 DNA sequence: TGTGCCAGAAACGATGGCCTCAGGACTGAACTGTTTTTT.